This note documents a single T cell receptor beta chain sequence. Antigen specificity is unknown. The data are from a study of shared clonotypes between healthy human individuals. Study observations and caveats: It was anticipated that sequencing depth would influence how many clonotypes donors shared.

CD45RO-negative CD8 cells positively selected for CCR7 made up the naive population, which excluded terminally differentiated effector memory CD45RA+ cells. The data were produced by immunoSEQ multiplex PCR, yet TCRdb's version contains in-frame clones alone and is incomplete. Of millions of clones in the sample, roughly 94% were seen once. Germline lookup yields CDR1 SGHAT and CDR2 FQNNGV. The CDR3 covers 12 residues. Trimming removed 5 bases at V and 2 bases at J, with 7 bases between. V usage is TRBV11-2 and J usage is TRBJ2-7, with no clear D. Material: naive CD8+ T cells sorted from blood. The receptor was isolated from a man aged 18 to 35 in good health. The CDR3 loop reads CASSGQTYEQYF. Here the CDR3 DNA reads TGTGCCAGCAGCGGGCAGACCTACGAGCAGTACTTC.